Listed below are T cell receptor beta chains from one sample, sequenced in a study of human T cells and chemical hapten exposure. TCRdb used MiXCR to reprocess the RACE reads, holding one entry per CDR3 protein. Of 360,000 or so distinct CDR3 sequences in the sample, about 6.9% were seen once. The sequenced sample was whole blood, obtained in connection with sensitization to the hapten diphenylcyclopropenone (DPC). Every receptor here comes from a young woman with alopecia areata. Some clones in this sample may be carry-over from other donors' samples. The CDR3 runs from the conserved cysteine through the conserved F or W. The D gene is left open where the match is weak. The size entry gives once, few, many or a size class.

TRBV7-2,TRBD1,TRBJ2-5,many,CASSPGRPGQIYQETQYF,TGTGCCAGCAGCCCAGGGCGTCCGGGACAGATTTACCAAGAGACCCAGTACTTC
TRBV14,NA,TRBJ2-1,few,CASSSLGNEQFF,TGTGCCAGCAGCTCCCTGGGGAATGAGCAGTTCTTC
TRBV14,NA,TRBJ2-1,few,CASSQGTLNEQFF,TGTGCCAGCAGCCAGGGGACATTGAATGAGCAGTTCTTC
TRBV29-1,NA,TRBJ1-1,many,CSARHALNTEAFF,TGCAGCGCCCGCCATGCGCTGAACACTGAAGCTTTCTTT
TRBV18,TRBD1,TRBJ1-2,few,CASSPLDRAFYGYTF,TGTGCCAGCTCACCCTTGGACAGGGCCTTCTATGGCTACACCTTC
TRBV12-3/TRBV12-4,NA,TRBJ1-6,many,CASSLLSPLHF,TGTGCCAGCAGTTTGCTTTCACCCCTCCACTTT
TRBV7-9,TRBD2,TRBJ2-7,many,CASSPVVGGYEQYF,TGTGCCAGCAGCCCCGTAGTGGGAGGGTACGAGCAGTACTTC
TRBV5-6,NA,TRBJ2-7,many,CASSLMGRSVEEQYF,TGTGCCAGCAGCTTGATGGGACGGAGTGTAGAGGAGCAGTACTTC
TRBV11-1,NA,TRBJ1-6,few,CASSAKQEYNSPLHF,TGTGCCAGCAGTGCTAAACAGGAGTATAATTCACCCCTCCACTTT
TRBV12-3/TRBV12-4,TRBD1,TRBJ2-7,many,CASSPRDRGEEQYF,TGTGCCAGCAGTCCACGGGACAGGGGAGAAGAGCAGTACTTC
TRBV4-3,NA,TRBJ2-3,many,CASSQDLVVGTDTQYF,TGCGCCAGCAGCCAAGATCTCGTCGTCGGAACAGATACGCAGTATTTT
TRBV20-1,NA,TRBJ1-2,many,CSAPAAGWGYGYTF,TGCAGTGCTCCTGCCGCAGGGTGGGGTTACGGCTACACCTTC